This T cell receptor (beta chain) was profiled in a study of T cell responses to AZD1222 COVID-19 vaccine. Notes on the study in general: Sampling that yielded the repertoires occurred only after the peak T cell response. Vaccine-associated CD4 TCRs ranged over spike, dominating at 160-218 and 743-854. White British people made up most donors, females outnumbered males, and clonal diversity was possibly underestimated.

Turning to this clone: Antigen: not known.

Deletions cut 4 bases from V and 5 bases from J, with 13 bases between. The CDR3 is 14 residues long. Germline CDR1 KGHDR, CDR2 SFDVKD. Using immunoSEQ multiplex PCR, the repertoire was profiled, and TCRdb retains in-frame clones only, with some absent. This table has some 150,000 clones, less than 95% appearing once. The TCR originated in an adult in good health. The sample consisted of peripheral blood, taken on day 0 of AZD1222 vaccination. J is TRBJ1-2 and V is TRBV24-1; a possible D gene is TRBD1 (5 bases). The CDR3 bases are TGTGCCACCAGTGACCCCGGGACTGAGTATGGCTACACCTTC. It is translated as CATSDPGTEYGYTF.